This T cell receptor (beta chain) was sequenced during a study of low-dose radiotherapy and immunotherapy resistance in tumors. Across the study: For four cycles from cycle 1 day 1, patients took 300 mg oral aspirin daily.

Gene-specific TRAV and TRBV primers were used for first-strand cDNA, covering alpha and beta chains. The PCR that amplified TCRs ran for 20 to 25 cycles, relying on a constant-region primer and a V-primer adapter. TCRdb re-analysed the reads in MiXCR, keeping a single row per CDR3 protein. The sample contains around 80,000 distinct CDR3 sequences, approximately 19% of which appear only once. Time point of the sample: before trial treatment. Each donor was administered nivolumab, ipilimumab, aspirin, low-dose cyclophosphamide and low-dose radiotherapy. V was shortened by 2 bases and J by 4 bases, with 15 bases between the two germline ends. Germline-derived CDR1 and CDR2 are LGHNA and YNFKEQ. CDR3 size: 16 residues.

This receptor was taken from a male donor with prostate cancer. Source: PBMCs, taken before treatment. The chain links TRBV4-2 to TRBJ2-1; D is perhaps TRBD1 (6 bases). In DNA, the CDR3 is TGTGCCAGCAGCCAATACGGCGGTCAGGGGTACAATGAGCAGTTCTTC. Protein product: CASSQYGGQGYNEQFF.